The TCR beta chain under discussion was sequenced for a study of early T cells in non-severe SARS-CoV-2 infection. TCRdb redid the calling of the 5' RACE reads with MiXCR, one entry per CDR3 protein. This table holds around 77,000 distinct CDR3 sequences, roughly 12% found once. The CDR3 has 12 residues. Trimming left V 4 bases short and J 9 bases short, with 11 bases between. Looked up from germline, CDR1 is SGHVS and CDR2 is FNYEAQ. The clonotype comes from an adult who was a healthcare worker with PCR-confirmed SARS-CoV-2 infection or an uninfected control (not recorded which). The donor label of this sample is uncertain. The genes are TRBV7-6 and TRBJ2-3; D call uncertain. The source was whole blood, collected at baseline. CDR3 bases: TGTGCCAGCAGCTCGCCCCCCGGGACGCAGTATTTT. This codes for CASSSPPGTQYF.